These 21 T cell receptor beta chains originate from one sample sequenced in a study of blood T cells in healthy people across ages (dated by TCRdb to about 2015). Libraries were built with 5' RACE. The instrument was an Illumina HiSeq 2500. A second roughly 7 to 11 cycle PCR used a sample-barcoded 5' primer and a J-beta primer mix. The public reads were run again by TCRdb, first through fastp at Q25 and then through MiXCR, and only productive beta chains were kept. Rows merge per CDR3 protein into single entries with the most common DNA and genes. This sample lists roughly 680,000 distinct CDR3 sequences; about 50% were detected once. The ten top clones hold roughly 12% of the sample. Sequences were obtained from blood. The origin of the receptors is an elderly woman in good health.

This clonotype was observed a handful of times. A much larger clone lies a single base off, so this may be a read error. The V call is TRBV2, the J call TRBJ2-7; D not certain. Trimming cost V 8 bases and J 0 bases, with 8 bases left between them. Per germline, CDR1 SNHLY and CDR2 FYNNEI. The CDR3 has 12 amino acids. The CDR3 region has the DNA TGTGCCAGCCATTCTTGCTCCTACGAGCAGTACTTC. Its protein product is CASHSCSYEQYF.

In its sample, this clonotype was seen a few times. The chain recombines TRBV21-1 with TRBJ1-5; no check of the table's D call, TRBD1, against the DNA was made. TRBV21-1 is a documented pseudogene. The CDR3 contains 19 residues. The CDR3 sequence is CASNPRGDNSRGSNQPQHF. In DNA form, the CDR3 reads TGTGCCAGCAACCCCAGGGGGGACAACTCCAGAGGTAGCAATCAGCCCCAGCATTTT.

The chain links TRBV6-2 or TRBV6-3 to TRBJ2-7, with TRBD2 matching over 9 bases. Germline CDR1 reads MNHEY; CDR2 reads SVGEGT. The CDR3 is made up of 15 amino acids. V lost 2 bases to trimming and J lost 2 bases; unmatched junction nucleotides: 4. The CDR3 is CASSYGTSSTYEQYF. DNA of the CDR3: TGTGCCAGCAGTTACGGGACTAGCAGCACCTACGAGCAGTACTTC.

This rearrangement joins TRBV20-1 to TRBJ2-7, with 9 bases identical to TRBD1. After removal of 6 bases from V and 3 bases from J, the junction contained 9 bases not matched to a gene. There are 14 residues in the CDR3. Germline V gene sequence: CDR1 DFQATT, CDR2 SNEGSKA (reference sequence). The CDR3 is CSAKTGGISYEQYF. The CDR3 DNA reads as TGCAGTGCAAAGACAGGGGGTATCAGCTACGAGCAGTACTTC.

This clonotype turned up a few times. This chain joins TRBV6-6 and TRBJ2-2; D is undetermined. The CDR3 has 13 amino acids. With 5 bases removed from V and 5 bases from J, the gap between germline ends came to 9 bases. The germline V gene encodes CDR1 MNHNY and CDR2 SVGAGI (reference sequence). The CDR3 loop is CASSDLGTGELFF. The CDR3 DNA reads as TGTGCCAGCAGTGATCTAGGAACCGGGGAGCTGTTTTTT.

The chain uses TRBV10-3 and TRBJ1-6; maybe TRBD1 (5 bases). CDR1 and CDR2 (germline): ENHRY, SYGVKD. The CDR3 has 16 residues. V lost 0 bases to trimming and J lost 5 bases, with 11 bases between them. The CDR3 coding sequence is TGTGCCATCAGTGAGTCGAGGGGCAGAAATAATTCACCCCTCCACTTT. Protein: CAISESRGRNNSPLHF.

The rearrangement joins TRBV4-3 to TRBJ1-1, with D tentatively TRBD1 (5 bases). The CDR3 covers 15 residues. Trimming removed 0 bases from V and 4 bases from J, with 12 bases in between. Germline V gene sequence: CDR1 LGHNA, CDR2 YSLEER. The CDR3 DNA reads TGCGCCAGCAGCCAAGATGGGGCCTGGGGCACTGAAGCTTTCTTT. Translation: CASSQDGAWGTEAFF.

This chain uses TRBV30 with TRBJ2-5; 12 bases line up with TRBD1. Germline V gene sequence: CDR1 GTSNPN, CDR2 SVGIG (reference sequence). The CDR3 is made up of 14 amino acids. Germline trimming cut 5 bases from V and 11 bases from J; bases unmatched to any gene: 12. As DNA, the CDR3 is TGTGCCTGGGGGGGACAGGGGGCGATTGATGAGCAGTACTTC. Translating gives CAWGGQGAIDEQYF.

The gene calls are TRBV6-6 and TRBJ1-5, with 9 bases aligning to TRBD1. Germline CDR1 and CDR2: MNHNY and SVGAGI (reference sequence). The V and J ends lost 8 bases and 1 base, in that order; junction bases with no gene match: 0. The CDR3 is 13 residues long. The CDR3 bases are TGTGCCAGCGGGACAGGGAGCAATCAGCCCCAGCATTTT. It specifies CASGTGSNQPQHF.

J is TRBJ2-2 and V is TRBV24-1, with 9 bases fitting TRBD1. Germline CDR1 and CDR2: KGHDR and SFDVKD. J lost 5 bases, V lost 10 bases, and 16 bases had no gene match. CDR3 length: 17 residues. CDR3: CATIQTGTGWRTGELFF. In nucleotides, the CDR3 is TGTGCCACAATTCAGACCGGGACAGGGTGGAGGACCGGGGAGCTGTTTTTT.

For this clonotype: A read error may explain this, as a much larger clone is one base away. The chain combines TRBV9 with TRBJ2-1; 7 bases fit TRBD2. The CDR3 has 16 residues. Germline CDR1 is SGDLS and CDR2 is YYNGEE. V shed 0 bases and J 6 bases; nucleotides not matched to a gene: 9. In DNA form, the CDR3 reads TGTGCCAGCAGCGTAGACGTGACTAGCCACACCAATGAGCAGTTCTTC. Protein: CASSVDVTSHTNEQFF.

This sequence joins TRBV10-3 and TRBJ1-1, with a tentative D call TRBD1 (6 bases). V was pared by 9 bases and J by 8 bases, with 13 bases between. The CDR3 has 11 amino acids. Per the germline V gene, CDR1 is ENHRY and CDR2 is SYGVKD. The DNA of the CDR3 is TGTGCCATAAGGGGGGGGCAGGAAGCTTTCTTT. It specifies CAIRGGQEAFF.

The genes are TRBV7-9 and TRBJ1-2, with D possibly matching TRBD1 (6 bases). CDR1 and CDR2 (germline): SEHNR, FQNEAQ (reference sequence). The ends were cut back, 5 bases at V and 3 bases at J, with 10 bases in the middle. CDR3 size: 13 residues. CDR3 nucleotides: TGTGCCAGCAGCCAACAGGGTTACTATGGCTACACCTTC. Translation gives CASSQQGYYGYTF.

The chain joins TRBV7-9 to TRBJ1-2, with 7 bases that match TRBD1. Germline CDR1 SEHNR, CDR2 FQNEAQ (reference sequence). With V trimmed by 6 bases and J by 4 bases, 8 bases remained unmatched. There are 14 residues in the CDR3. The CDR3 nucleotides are TGTGCCAGCAGTCACCGGGACAGACTCTATGGCTACACCTTC. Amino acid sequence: CASSHRDRLYGYTF.

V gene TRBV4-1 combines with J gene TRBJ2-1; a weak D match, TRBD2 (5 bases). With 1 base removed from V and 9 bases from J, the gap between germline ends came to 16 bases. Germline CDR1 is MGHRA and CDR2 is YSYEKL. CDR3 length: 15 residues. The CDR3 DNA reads TGCGCCAGCAGCCAAGGCCCAATGGGAGTAAGTGAGCAGTTCTTC. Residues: CASSQGPMGVSEQFF.

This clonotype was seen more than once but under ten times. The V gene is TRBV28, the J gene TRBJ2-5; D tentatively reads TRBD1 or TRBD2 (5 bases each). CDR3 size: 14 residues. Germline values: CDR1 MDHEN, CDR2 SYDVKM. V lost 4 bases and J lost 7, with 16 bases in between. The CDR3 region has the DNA TGTGCCAGCAGTTATGCTATCCGGGACGGGACCCAGTACTTC. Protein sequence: CASSYAIRDGTQYF.

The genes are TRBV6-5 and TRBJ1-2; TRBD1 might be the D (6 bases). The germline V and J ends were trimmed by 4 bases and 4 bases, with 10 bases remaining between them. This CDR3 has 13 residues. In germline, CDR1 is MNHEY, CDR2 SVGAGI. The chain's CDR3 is CASSSLQGYGYTF. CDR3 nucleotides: TGTGCCAGCAGTTCGCTACAGGGCTATGGCTACACCTTC.

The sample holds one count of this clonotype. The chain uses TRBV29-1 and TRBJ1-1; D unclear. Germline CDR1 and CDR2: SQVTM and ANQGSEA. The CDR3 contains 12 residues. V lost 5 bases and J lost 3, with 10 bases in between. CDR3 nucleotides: TGCAGCGTTTCCCATAGAGACACTGAAGCTTTCTTT. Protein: CSVSHRDTEAFF.

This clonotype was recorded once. CDR3 residues: CASSRVASGADEQYF. The CDR3 coding sequence is TGTGCCAGCAGCCGAGTAGCTAGCGGGGCGGATGAGCAGTACTTC. J is TRBJ2-5 and V is TRBV7-9, with 9 bases identical to TRBD2. The germline V gene has CDR1 SEHNR and CDR2 FQNEAQ (reference sequence). V shed 5 bases, J shed 11 bases, and the junction held 15 bases outside the gene matches. The CDR3 length is 15 residues.

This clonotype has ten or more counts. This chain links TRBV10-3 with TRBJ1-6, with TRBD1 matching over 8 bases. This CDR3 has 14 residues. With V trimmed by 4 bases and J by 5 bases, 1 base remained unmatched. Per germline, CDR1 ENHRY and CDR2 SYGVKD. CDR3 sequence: CAISGTGNNSPLHF. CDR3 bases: TGTGCCATCAGTGGGACAGGGAATAATTCACCCCTCCACTTT.

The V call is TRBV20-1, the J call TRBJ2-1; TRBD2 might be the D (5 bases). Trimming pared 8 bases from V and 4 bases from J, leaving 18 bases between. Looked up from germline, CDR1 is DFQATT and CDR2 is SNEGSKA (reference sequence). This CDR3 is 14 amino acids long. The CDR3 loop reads CSTPGSYAYNEQFF. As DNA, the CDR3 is TGCAGTACCCCGGGGAGTTACGCTTACAATGAGCAGTTCTTC.